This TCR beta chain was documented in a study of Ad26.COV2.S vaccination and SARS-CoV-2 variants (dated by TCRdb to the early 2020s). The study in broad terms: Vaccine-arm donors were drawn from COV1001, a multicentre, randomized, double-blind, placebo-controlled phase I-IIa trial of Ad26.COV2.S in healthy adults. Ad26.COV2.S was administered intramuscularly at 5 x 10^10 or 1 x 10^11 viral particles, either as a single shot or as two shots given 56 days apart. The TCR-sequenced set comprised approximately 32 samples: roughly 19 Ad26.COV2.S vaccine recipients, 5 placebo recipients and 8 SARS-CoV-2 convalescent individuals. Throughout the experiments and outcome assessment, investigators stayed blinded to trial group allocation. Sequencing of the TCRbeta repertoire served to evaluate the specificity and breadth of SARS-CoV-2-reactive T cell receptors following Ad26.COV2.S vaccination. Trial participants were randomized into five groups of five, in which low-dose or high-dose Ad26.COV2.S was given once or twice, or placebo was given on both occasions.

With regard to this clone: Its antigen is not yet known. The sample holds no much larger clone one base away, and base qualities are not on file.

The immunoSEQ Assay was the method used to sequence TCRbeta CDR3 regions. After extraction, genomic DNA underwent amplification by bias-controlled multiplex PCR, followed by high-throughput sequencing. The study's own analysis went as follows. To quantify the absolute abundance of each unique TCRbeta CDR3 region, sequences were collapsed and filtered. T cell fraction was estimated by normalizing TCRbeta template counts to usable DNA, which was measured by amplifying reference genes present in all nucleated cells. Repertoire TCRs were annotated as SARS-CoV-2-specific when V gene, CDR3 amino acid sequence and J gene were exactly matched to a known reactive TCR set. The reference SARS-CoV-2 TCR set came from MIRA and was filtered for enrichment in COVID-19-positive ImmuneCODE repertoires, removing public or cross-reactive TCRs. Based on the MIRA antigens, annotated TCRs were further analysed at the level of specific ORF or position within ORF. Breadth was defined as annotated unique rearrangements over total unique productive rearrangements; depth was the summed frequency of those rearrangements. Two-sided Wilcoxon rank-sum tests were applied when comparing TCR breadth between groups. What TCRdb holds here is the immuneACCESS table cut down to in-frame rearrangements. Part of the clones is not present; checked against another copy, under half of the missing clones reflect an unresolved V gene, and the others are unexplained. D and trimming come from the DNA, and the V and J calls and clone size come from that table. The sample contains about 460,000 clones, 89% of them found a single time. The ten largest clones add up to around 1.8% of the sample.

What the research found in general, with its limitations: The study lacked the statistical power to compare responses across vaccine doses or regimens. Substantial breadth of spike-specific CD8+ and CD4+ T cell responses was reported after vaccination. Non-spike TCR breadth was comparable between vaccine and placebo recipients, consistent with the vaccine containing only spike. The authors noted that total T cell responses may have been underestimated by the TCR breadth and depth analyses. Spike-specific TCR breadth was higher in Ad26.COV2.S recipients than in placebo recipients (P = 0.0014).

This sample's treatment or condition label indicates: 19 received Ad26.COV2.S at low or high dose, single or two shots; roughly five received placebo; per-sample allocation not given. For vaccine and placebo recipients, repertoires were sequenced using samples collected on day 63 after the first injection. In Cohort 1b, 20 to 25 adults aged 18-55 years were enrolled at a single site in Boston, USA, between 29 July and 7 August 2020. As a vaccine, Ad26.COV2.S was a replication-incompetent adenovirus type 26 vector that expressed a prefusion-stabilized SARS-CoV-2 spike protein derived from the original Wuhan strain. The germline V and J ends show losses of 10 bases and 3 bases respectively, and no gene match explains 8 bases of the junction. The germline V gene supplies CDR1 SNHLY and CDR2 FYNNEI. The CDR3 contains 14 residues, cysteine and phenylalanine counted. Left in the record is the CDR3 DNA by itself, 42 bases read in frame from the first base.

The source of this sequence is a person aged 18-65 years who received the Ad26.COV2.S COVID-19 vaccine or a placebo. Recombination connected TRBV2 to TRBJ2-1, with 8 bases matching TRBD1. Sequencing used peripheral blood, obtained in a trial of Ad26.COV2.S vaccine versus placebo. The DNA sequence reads TGTGCCACAGGGGGGACAGGCCTCTACAATGAGCAGTTCTTC. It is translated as CATGGTGLYNEQFF.